This T cell receptor beta chain appears in the sequencing data of a study of shared clonotypes between healthy human individuals. On the study more broadly: A donor's plate count was three for CD4 naive and three for CD4 memory; CD8 naive had two and CD8 memory one.

This table comes from immunoSEQ multiplex PCR, and its TCRdb copy is limited to in-frame clones, with some not included. This table has roughly 2.2 million clones, roughly 90% appearing once. Donors were Caucasian adults residing in Nashville, Tennessee, USA. The sample comprised naive CD4+ T cells from PBMCs. The subset was: CD45RA+ positively selected. The origin of this receptor is a man in his late teens or twenties in good health. Some clones in this sample may be carry-over from other donors' samples.

The CDR3 region has the DNA TGCGCCAGCAGAAGAGGGGAAGAGACCCAGTACTTC. Amino acid sequence: CASRRGEETQYF. J is TRBJ2-5 and V is TRBV5-1; D may correspond to TRBD1 or TRBD2 (5 bases each). V lost 5 bases and J lost 3, with 8 bases in between. Per the germline V gene, CDR1 is SGHRS and CDR2 is YFSETQ. CDR3 length equals 12 residues.